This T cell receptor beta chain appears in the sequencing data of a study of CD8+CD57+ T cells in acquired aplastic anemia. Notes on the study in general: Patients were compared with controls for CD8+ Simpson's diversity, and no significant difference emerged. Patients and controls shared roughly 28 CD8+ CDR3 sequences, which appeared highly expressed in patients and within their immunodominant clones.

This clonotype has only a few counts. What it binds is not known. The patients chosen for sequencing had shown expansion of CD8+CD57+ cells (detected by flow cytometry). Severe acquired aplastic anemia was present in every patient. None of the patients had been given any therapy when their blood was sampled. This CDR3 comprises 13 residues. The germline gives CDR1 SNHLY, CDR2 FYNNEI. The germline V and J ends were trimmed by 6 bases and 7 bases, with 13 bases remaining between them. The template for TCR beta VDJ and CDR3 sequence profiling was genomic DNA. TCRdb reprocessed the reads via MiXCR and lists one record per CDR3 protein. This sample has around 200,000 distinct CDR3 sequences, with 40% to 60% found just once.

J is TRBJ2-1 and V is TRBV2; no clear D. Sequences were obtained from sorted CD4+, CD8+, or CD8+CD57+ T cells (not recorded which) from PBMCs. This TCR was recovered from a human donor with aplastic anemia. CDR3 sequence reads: CASSGSGLNEQFF. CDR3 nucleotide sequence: TGTGCCAGCAGCGGTTCCGGGCTGAATGAGCAGTTCTTC.